Presented here are 14 T cell receptor beta chains from one specimen sequenced in a study of T cell repertoires in cytomegalovirus infection. These TCRs are of unknown antigen specificity. TCRdb used MiXCR to reprocess the reads, holding one entry per CDR3 protein. The data contain 570,000 or so distinct CDR3 sequences, under 45% of them singletons. The source was cultured PBMCs, collected from culture after CMV antigen stimulation. The receptors here all came from a human donor in good health (CMV status not recorded). Some clones in this sample may be carry-over from other donors' samples.

V usage is TRBV2 and J usage is TRBJ2-7, with D unclear. V was clipped by 7 bases and J by 12 bases, with 16 bases between them. This CDR3 is built from 11 residues. CDR1 and CDR2 (germline): SNHLY, FYNNEI. This CDR3 reads CASTRETSLYF. CDR3 coding DNA: TGTGCCAGCACCCGCGAGACCTCATTGTACTTC.

This clonotype was picked up a small number of times. The chain joins TRBV7-6 to TRBJ2-1, with 9 bases identical to TRBD1. The CDR3 contains 17 residues. CDR1 and CDR2 (germline): SGHVS, FNYEAQ. V shed 1 base and J 6 bases; nucleotides not matched to a gene: 10. CDR3 sequence (DNA): TGTGCCAGCAGCTTAGGATACAGGGGGCGCGTCCTCAATGAGCAGTTCTTC. It yields the protein CASSLGYRGRVLNEQFF.

This clonotype was picked up one time. The rearrangement links TRBV2 to TRBJ2-1; D may be TRBD2 (6 bases). Germline lookup yields CDR1 SNHLY and CDR2 FYNNEI. CDR3 length: 13 amino acids. V was clipped by 7 bases and J by 8 bases, with 15 bases between them. The CDR3, as DNA: TGTGCCAGCACCTCCGGGACTGGAGATGAGCAGTTCTTC. This gives the protein CASTSGTGDEQFF.

This clonotype was observed a handful of times. The chain carries TRBV6-2 or TRBV6-3 and TRBJ1-6; D ambiguous. The CDR3 spans 14 residues. Trimming left V 5 bases short and J 7 bases short, with 12 bases between. The germline V gene encodes CDR1 MNHEY and CDR2 SVGEGT. The CDR3 sequence: CASSDGPRNSPLHF. The CDR3 bases are TGTGCCAGCAGTGATGGACCGAGAAATTCACCCCTCCACTTT.

The chain combines TRBV23-1 with TRBJ1-2; D is unresolved. TRBV23-1 is placed among ORFs of uncertain function. The CDR3 has 14 amino acids. Trimming shortened V by 8 bases and J by 3 bases, and 16 bases separated the two germline ends. CDR3 sequence reads: CASPEIDVYYGYTF. The DNA of the CDR3 is TGCGCCAGCCCAGAGATCGACGTTTACTATGGCTACACCTTC.

The rearrangement uses TRBV24-1 and TRBJ2-3; D not resolved. V was shortened by 1 base and J by 6 bases, with 19 bases between the two germline ends. Germline-derived CDR1 and CDR2 are KGHDR and SFDVKD. The CDR3 runs 17 residues. CDR3 DNA sequence: TGTGCCACCAGTGATTTTTTGCCAGGCCCCCCACCTGATACGCAGTATTTT. Translated, it gives CATSDFLPGPPPDTQYF.

V gene TRBV28 combines with J gene TRBJ2-1; TRBD1 or TRBD2 may be the D gene (5 bases each). The germline gives CDR1 MDHEN, CDR2 SYDVKM. The V gene lost 3 bases and the J gene lost 7 bases, with 16 bases spanning the gap. This CDR3 has 15 amino acids. The CDR3 loop is CASSFSRGGKNEQFF. In nucleotides, the CDR3 is TGTGCCAGCAGTTTTAGTCGTGGGGGTAAAAATGAGCAGTTCTTC. The full variable domain, with the rest looked up from reference TRBV28 and TRBJ2-1, is DVKVTQSSRYLVKRTGEKVFLECVQDMDHENMFWYRQDPGLGLRLIYFSYDVKMKEKGDIPEGYSVSREKKERFSLILESASTNQTSMYLCASSFSRGGKNEQFFGPGTRLTVL.

The chain links TRBV7-6 to TRBJ2-7; no reliable D call. The CDR3 loop spans 13 amino acids. V was clipped by 1 base and J by 7 bases, with 11 bases between them. Per germline, CDR1 SGHVS and CDR2 FNYEAQ. CDR3 sequence (DNA): TGTGCCAGCAGCTTAGGGGTTCGGGTGGAGCAGTACTTC. The encoded protein is CASSLGVRVEQYF. Full variable domain (rest looked up from reference TRBV7-6 and TRBJ2-7): GAGVSQSPRYKVTKRGQDVALRCDPISGHVSLYWYRQALGQGPEFLTYFNYEAQQDKSGLPNDRFSAERPEGSISTLTIQRTEQRDSAMYRCASSLGVRVEQYFGPGTRLTVT.

The rearrangement uses TRBV19 and TRBJ2-3; 7 bases match TRBD1. CDR1 and CDR2 from the germline V gene are LNHDA and SQIVND (reference sequence). V trimming: 5 bases; J trimming: 2 bases; junction bases outside the gene matches: 4. This CDR3 has 14 residues. The CDR3 protein is CASSGQGDTDTQYF. The DNA for the CDR3 is TGTGCCAGTAGTGGCCAGGGGGACACAGATACGCAGTATTTT.

The CDR3: CASTPFESPLHF. The CDR3 DNA sequence: TGTGCCAGCACGCCGTTTGAGTCACCCCTCCACTTT. This rearrangement joins TRBV2 to TRBJ1-6, with unresolved D. Germline V lookup: CDR1 SNHLY, CDR2 FYNNEI. V dropped 7 bases and J dropped 10 bases, with 11 bases sitting between them. This CDR3 has 12 residues. Full variable domain (remainder filled in from reference TRBV2 and TRBJ1-6): EPEVTQTPSHQVTQMGQEVILRCVPISNHLYFYWYRQILGQKVEFLVSFYNNEISEKSEIFDDQFSVERPDGSNFTLKIRSTKLEDSAMYFCASTPFESPLHFGNGTRLTVT.

This clonotype has ten or more counts. J is TRBJ2-4 and V is TRBV7-2; D may be TRBD1 or TRBD2 (5 bases each). The CDR3 consists of 14 residues. The ends were cut back, 1 base at V and 2 bases at J, with 6 bases in the middle. Germline CDR1 is SGHTA and CDR2 is FQGNSA. Written as DNA, the CDR3 is TGTGCCAGCAGCTTAGGGGGGTCCAAAAACATTCAGTACTTC. Its protein is CASSLGGSKNIQYF.

For the CDR3, the DNA is TGTGCCAGCAGCCAAGGTGGGAGGGGTACAGATACGCAGTATTTT. It translates to CASSQGGRGTDTQYF. The chain joins TRBV4-2 to TRBJ2-3; TRBD2 aligns across 7 bases. Germline CDR1 is LGHNA and CDR2 is YNFKEQ. Germline trimming cut 1 base from V and 3 bases from J; bases unmatched to any gene: 4. The CDR3 extends over 15 amino acids.

This clonotype has a handful of counts. The genes are TRBV7-9 and TRBJ2-1, with D possibly TRBD2 on 5 matching bases. This CDR3 comprises 16 residues. CDR1 SEHNR and CDR2 FQNEAQ come from the germline V gene (reference sequence). Deletions cut 4 bases from V and 1 base from J, with 14 bases between. The CDR3 nucleotides are TGTGCCAGCAGCTCCCCCGGGGAGCTGTCCTACAATGAGCAGTTCTTC. Translation: CASSSPGELSYNEQFF.

This clonotype occurred a few times. This sequence joins TRBV7-9 and TRBJ1-2, with D uncertain. CDR3 length: 16 residues. V dropped 0 bases and J dropped 5 bases, with 16 bases sitting between them. The germline CDR1 and CDR2 sequences are SEHNR and FQNEAQ (reference sequence). CDR3 DNA: TGTGCCAGCAGCTTAGCCGGGCTCCCTACGTTATATGGCTACACCTTC. As protein: CASSLAGLPTLYGYTF. The full variable domain, with the rest looked up from reference TRBV7-9 and TRBJ1-2, is DTGVSQNPRHKITKRGQNVTFRCDPISEHNRLYWYRQTLGQGPEFLTYFQNEAQLEKSRLLSDRFSAERPKGSFSTLEIQRTEQGDSAMYLCASSLAGLPTLYGYTFGSGTRLTVV.